The source of this T cell receptor beta chain is a study of blood T cell repertoires in COVID-19. Whole-study context: Sources were T cells, B-cell-depleted T cells, or PBMCs; the material itself was cDNA or gDNA.

Germline trimming cut 4 bases from V and 5 bases from J; bases unmatched to any gene: 4. The germline gives CDR1 LGHDT, CDR2 YNNKEL (reference sequence). CDR3 length: 15 residues. The method was immunoSEQ multiplex PCR; TCRdb's version includes in-frame clones alone and lacks a portion of them. The table has about 220,000 clones, more than 70% seen once. The TCR sequence derives from a human donor in a cohort sampled during active COVID-19. This rearrangement joins TRBV3-1 (or the pseudogene TRBV3-2) to TRBJ2-5; 13 bases are a match to TRBD2. Sequencing was performed on peripheral blood. The CDR3 loop reads CASSLLAGGEETQYF. Written as DNA, the CDR3 is TGTGCCAGCAGCCTACTAGCGGGGGGGGAGGAGACCCAGTACTTC.